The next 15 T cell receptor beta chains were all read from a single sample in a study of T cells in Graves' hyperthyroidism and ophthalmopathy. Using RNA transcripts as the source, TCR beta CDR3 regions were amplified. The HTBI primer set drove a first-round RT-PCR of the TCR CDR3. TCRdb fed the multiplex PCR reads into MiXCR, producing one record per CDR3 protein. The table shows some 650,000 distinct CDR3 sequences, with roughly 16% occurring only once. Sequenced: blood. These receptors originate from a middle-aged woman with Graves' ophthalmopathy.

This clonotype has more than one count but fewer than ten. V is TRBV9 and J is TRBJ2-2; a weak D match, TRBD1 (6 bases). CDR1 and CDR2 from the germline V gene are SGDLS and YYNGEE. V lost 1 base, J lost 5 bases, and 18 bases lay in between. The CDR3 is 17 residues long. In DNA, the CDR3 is TGTGCCAGCAGCGTACCCCCTGATTCCGGGACAACCGGGGAGCTGTTTTTT. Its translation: CASSVPPDSGTTGELFF.

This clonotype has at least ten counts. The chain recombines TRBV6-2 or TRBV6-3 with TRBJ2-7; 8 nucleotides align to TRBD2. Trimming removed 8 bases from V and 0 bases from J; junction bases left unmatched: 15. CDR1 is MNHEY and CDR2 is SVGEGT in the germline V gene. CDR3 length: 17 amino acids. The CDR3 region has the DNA TGTGCCAGCTCCCCCAGGGGAGCCGGGACTAGCTCCTACGAGCAGTACTTC. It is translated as CASSPRGAGTSSYEQYF.

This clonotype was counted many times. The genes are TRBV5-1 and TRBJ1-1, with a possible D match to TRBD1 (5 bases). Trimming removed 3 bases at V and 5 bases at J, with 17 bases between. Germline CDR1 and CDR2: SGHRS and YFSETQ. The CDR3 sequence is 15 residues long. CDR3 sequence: CASSSGGWGNTEAFF. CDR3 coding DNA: TGCGCCAGCAGCTCCGGGGGGTGGGGCAATACTGAAGCTTTCTTT.

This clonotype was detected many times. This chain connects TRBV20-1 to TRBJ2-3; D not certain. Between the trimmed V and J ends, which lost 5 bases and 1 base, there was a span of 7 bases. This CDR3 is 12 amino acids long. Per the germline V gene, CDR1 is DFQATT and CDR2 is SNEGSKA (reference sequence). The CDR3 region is CSAQLRTDTQYF. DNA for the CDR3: TGCAGTGCTCAGCTCCGCACAGATACGCAGTATTTT.

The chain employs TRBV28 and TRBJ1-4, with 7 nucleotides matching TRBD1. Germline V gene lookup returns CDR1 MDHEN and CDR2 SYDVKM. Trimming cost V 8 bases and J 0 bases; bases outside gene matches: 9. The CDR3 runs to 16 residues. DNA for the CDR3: TGTGCCAGCGGCCCGGGACAGCTCGCAACTAATGAAAAACTGTTTTTT. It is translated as CASGPGQLATNEKLFF.

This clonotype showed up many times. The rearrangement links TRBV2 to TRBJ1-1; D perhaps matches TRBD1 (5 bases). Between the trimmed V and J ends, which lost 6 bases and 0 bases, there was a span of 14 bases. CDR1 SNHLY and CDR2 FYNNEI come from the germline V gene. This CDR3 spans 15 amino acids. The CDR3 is CASRPGRAMNTEAFF. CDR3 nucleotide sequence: TGTGCCAGCAGACCGGGCAGGGCCATGAACACTGAAGCTTTCTTT.

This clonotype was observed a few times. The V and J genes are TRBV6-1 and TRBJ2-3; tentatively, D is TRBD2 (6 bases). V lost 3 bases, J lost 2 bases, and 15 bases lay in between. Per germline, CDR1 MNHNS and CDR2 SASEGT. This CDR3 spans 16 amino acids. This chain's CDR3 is CASSDGGGTPTDTQYF. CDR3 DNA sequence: TGTGCCAGCAGTGATGGTGGGGGGACCCCCACAGATACGCAGTATTTT.

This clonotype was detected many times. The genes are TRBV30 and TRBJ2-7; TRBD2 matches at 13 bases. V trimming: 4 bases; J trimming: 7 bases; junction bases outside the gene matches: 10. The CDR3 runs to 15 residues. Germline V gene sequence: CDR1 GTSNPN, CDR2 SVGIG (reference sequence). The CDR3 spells CAWIDRLAGGEEQYF. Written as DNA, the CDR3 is TGTGCCTGGATAGATAGACTAGCGGGAGGAGAGGAGCAGTACTTC. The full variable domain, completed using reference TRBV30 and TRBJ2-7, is SQTIHQWPATLVQPVGSPLSLECTVEGTSNPNLYWYRQAAGRGLQLLFYSVGIGQISSEVPQNLSASRPQDRQFILSSKKLLLSDSGFYLCAWIDRLAGGEEQYFGPGTRLTVT.

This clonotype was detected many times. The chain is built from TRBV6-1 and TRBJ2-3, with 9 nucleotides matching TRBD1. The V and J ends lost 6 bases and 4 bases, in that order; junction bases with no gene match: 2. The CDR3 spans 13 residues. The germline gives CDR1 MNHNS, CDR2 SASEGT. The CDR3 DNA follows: TGTGCCAGCAGACAGGGGGCCGCAGATACGCAGTATTTT. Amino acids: CASRQGAADTQYF.

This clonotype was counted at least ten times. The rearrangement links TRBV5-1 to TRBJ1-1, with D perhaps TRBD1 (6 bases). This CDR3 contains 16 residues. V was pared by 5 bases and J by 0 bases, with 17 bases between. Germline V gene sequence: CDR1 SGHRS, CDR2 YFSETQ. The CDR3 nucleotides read TGCGCCAGCAGTGAGACAGGTAGTACATTGAACACTGAAGCTTTCTTT. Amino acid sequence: CASSETGSTLNTEAFF.

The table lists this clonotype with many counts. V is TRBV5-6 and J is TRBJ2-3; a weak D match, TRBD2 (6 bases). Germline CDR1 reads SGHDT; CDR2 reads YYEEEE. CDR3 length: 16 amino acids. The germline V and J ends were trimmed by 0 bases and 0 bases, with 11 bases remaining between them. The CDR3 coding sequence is TGTGCCAGCAGCTTGGGGTTGGGACTTAGCACAGATACGCAGTATTTT. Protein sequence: CASSLGLGLSTDTQYF.

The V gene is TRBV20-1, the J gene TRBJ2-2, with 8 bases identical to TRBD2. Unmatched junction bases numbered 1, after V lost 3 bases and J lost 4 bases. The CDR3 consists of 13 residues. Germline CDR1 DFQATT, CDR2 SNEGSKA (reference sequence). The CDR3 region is CSASGRATGELFF. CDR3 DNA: TGCAGTGCTAGCGGGAGGGCCACCGGGGAGCTGTTTTTT.

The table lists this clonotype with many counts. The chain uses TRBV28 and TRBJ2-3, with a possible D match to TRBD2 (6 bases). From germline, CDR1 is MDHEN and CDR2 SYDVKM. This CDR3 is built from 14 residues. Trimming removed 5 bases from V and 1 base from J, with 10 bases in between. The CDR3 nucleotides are TGTGCCAGCAGTGGGAGGAGGGGCACAGATACGCAGTATTTT. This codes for CASSGRRGTDTQYF.

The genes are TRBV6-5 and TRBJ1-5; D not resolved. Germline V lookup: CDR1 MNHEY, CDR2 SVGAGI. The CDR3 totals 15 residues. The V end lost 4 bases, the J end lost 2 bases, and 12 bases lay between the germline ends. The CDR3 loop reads CASSLKPTGNQPQHF. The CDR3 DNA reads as TGTGCCAGCAGTTTAAAGCCAACGGGCAATCAGCCCCAGCATTTT.

The CDR3, as DNA: TGTGCCAGCAGGCCCTACCAGAATTCACCCCTCCACTTT. It translates to CASRPYQNSPLHF. This chain links TRBV28 with TRBJ1-6; D uncertain. The V end lost 6 bases, the J end lost 7 bases, and 10 bases lay between the germline ends. The CDR3 has 13 residues. Germline-derived CDR1 and CDR2 are MDHEN and SYDVKM.